The subject of this entry is one TCR beta chain. This sample stems from a study of blood T cell repertoires in COVID-19. Turning to the study itself: Acute-phase and convalescent COVID-19 samples originated in the United States, Italy and Spain. In each case, the material was cDNA or gDNA derived from T cells, B-cell-depleted T cells, or PBMCs.

In the authors' workflow: Nucleated cell number was recorded as an estimate derived from reference gene primer amplification. The table came from immunoSEQ multiplex PCR; TCRdb's copy has only in-frame clones and leaves some out. That table supplies the V and J calls and clone size; D and trimming were determined from the DNA. This table has 410,000 or so clones, more than 80% appearing once. The V and J ends lost 4 bases and 0 bases, in that order; junction bases with no gene match: 6. Germline V gives CDR1 LGHDT, CDR2 YNNKEL (reference sequence). This CDR3 region has 15 residues. The origin of this receptor is a woman aged 25 to 45 with active or convalescent COVID-19. The J gene is TRBJ2-7, the V gene TRBV3-1 (or the pseudogene TRBV3-2), with 7 bases identical to TRBD2. Sample: peripheral blood. CDR3 in DNA: TGTGCCAGCAGCCTACCGGGGGGTTCCTCCTACGAGCAGTACTTC. This gives the protein CASSLPGGSSYEQYF.